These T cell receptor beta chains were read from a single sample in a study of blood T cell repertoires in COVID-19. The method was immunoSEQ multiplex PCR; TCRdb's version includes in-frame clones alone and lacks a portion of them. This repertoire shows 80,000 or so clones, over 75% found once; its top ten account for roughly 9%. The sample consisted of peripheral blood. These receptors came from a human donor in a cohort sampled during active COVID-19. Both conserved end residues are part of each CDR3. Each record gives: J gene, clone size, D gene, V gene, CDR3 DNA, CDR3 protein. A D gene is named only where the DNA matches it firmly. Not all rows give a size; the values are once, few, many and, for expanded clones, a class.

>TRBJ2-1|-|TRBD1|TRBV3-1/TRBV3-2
TGTGCCAGCAGCCAAGGACAGGGGGCAGTCAATGAGCAGTTCTTC
CASSQGQGAVNEQFF
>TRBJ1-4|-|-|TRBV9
TGTGCCAGCAGCGTAGGGTGGGCCGCTAATGAAAAACTGTTTTTT
CASSVGWAANEKLFF
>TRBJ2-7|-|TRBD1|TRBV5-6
TGTGCCAGCAGCTTGGCCGGGACAGGGAACGAGCAGTACTTC
CASSLAGTGNEQYF
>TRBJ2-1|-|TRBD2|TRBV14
TGTGCCAGCAGCCATCTTCCGGGACTAGCGGGGGATAATGAGCAGTTCTTC
CASSHLPGLAGDNEQFF
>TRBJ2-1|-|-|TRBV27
TGTGCCAGCAGTTTAAATGACAGGTTCAATGAGCAGTTCTTC
CASSLNDRFNEQFF
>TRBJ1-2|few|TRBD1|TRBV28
TGTGCCAGCAGCCTTCCGACAGGGAACTATGGCTACACCTTC
CASSLPTGNYGYTF
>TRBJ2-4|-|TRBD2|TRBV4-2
TGTGCCAGCAGCCCTTCTAGCGGGGGGAAGAACATTCAGTACTTC
CASSPSSGGKNIQYF
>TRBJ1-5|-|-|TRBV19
TGTGCCAGTAGCGGCCGACAGGTTAGCAATCAGCCCCAGCATTTT
CASSGRQVSNQPQHF
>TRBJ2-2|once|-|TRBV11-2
TGTGCCAGCAGCCCCTATGAGGCCGGGGAGCTGTTTTTT
CASSPYEAGELFF
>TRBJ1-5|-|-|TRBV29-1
TGCAGCGTCCGGGACTCTAGCAATCAGCCCCAGCATTTT
CSVRDSSNQPQHF
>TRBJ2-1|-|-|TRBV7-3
TGTGCCAGCAGCCCGGGCCCGCGAGGGTTTCAGTTCTTC
CASSPGPRGFQFF
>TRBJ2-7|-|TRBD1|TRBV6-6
TGTGCCAGCAGCCCGCCCGGGGACAGGGGTTACGAGCAGTACTTC
CASSPPGDRGYEQYF
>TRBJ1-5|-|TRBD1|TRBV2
TGTGCCAGCAGGGTCGACAGGGGAGGGCAGCCCCAGCATTTT
CASRVDRGGQPQHF
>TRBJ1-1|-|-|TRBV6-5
TGTGCCAGCACCGGAGTGGGGCCGAACACTGAAGCTTTCTTT
CASTGVGPNTEAFF
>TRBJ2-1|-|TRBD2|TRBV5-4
TGTGCCAGCAGCCCTGGGACTAGCGGGAGACTTACGGGGAATGAGCAGTTCTTC
CASSPGTSGRLTGNEQFF
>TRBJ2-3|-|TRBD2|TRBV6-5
TGTGCCAGCAGACTCAAACCGGGAGGGCCGGATACGCAGTATTTT
CASRLKPGGPDTQYF
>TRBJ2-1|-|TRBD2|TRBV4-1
TGCGCCAGCAGCCAAGATCAAGCGGGAGTTCCCAATGAGCAGTTCTTC
CASSQDQAGVPNEQFF
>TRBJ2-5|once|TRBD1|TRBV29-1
TGCAGCGTTGGGGGGCAGGGGGCGCGGGAGACCCAGTACTTC
CSVGGQGARETQYF
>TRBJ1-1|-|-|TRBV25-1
TGTGCCAGCAAGAGGACAGCGAACACTGAAGCTTTCTTT
CASKRTANTEAFF
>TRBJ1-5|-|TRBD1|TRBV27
TGTGCCAGCAGTCCCCGACAGGGGAATCAGCCCCAGCATTTT
CASSPRQGNQPQHF
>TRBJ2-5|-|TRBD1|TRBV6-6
TGTGCCAGCACTTCTTCTACCGGACAGGTCAAGACCCAGTACTTC
CASTSSTGQVKTQYF
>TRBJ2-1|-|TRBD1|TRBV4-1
TGCGCCAGCAGCCTTCTCCCGGGACAGGGTTCCTACAATGAGCAGTTCTTC
CASSLLPGQGSYNEQFF
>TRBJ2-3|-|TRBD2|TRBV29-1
TGCAGCGTTTTCCCTAGACTAGCGGGATCAGATACGCAGTATTTT
CSVFPRLAGSDTQYF
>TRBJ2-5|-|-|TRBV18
TGTGCCAGCTCACCACCGAGCGAGACCCAGTACTTC
CASSPPSETQYF
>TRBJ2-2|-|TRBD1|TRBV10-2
TGCGCCAGCAGGGAATCCGGGACAGGGGGCGGCGGGGAGCTGTTTTTT
CASRESGTGGGGELFF
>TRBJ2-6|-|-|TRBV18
TGTGCCAGCTCACCACCGGGCCGGCAGCTCGGGGCCAACGTCCTGACTTTC
CASSPPGRQLGANVLTF
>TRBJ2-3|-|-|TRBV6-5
TGTGCCAGCAACCTCCAGGGTACAGATACGCAGTATTTT
CASNLQGTDTQYF
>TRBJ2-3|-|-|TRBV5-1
TGCGCCAGCAGCTTGGAAGGACAGATAAGCACAGATACGCAGTATTTT
CASSLEGQISTDTQYF
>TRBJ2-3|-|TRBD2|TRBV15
TGTGCCACCAGCAGAGCGAGCGGGGGGGCGGATACGCAGTATTTT
CATSRASGGADTQYF
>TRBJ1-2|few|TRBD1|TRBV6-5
TGTGCCAGCAGTCCCGGACAGGGAGGGGATGGCTACACCTTC
CASSPGQGGDGYTF
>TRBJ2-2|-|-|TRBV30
TGTGCCTGGAGTTTAAACAGGGTAGCCGGGGAGCTGTTTTTT
CAWSLNRVAGELFF
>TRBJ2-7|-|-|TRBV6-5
TGTGCCAGCGAGGAGGCGGGTCCCCCCTACGAGCAGTACTTC
CASEEAGPPYEQYF
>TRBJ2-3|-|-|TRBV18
TGTGCCAGCTCATCTGAAGCGATTCCTAGCACAGATACGCAGTATTTT
CASSSEAIPSTDTQYF
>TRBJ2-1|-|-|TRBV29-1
TGCAGCGTACCCCGGGGAGATGAGCAGTTCTTC
CSVPRGDEQFF
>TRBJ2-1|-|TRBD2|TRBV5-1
TGCGCCAGCAGCTTGGATCGACTAGCGGGAGCTGGGCGGGGCTACAATGAGCAGTTCTTC
CASSLDRLAGAGRGYNEQFF
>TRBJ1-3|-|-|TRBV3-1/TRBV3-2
TGTGCCAGCAGCCAACTGAACGGAGCCTCTGGAAACACCATATATTTT
CASSQLNGASGNTIYF
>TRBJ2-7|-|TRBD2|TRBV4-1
TGCGCCAGCAGCCAAGTATTTCGGACTAGCGGGTCCTACGAGCAGTACTTC
CASSQVFRTSGSYEQYF
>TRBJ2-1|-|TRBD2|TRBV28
TGTGCCAGCAGTCCGGGACTAGCGGGTGCCTACAATGAGCAGTTCTTC
CASSPGLAGAYNEQFF
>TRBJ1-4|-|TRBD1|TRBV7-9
TGTGCCAGCAGCTTAGGACAGGGGGCTTACGAAAAACTGTTTTTT
CASSLGQGAYEKLFF
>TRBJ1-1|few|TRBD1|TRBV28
TGTGCCAGCAGAACCGGGACAGGCATTATCACTGAAGCTTTCTTT
CASRTGTGIITEAFF
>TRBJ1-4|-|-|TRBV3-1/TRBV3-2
TGTGCCAGCAGCCCGACGGGTCCGGATGAAAAACTGTTTTTT
CASSPTGPDEKLFF
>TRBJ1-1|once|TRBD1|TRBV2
TGTGCCAGCACCGGGACAGGGGGAACCAACACTGAAGCTTTCTTT
CASTGTGGTNTEAFF
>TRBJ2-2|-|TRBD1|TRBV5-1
TGCGCCAGCAGCTTGGGGCCGGGACAGGGTAACACCGGGGAGCTGTTTTTT
CASSLGPGQGNTGELFF
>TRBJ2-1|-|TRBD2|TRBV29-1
TGCAGCGTTGCGAGAGGGACTAGCGGGAGAGAGCAGTTCTTC
CSVARGTSGREQFF
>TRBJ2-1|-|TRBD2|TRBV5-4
TGTGCCAGCAGCCGTCTGGGTAGCGGGGGCTACAATGAGCAGTTCTTC
CASSRLGSGGYNEQFF
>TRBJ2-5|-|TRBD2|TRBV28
TGTGCCAGCAGTACGGGTAGCGGGAGGGGGGAGACCCAGTACTTC
CASSTGSGRGETQYF
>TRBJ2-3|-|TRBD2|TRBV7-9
TGTGCCAGCAGCTCTCAATCCTCTCAGCGGGGGACTTGGACAGATACGCAGTATTTT
CASSSQSSQRGTWTDTQYF
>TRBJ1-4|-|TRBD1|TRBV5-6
TGTGCCAGCAGCCCTGGGACAGTGGGAGAAAAACTGTTTTTT
CASSPGTVGEKLFF
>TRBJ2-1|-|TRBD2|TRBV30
TGTGCCTGGAGTGTAGAAGTGACTAGCGGCTACAATGAGCAGTTCTTC
CAWSVEVTSGYNEQFF
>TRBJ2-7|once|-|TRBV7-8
TGTGCCAGCAGCTTAGCCCCCACCTTGGAGGGGATCGAGCAGTACTTC
CASSLAPTLEGIEQYF
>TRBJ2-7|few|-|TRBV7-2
TGTGCCAGCAGCCTATACTACGAGCAGTACTTC
CASSLYYEQYF
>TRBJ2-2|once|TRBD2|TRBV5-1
TGCGCCAGCAGCTTGCGGCAGGGAGGGGCCGGGGAGCTGTTTTTT
CASSLRQGGAGELFF
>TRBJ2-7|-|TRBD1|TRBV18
TGTGCCAGCTCGCAGGCGGGACAGGGGGCCGAGCAGTACTTC
CASSQAGQGAEQYF
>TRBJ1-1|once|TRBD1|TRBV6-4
TGTGCCAGCCGCCCCGGGGACAGAAACACTGAAGCTTTCTTT
CASRPGDRNTEAFF
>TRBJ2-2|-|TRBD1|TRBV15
TGTGCCACCAGCCGGGGACAGCCGAACACCGGGGAGCTGTTTTTT
CATSRGQPNTGELFF
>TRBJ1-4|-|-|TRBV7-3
TGTGCCAGCAGCTCCACAGGTGGCGTTAAAGAAAAACTGTTTTTT
CASSSTGGVKEKLFF
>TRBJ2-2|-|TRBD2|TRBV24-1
TGTGCCACCAGTGATACGGGAGGGAAATCCGGGGAGCTGTTTTTT
CATSDTGGKSGELFF
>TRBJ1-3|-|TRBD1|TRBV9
TGTGCCAGCAGCCCTAAGACAGGGGGTACCTCTGGAAACACCATATATTTT
CASSPKTGGTSGNTIYF
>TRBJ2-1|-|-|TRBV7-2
TGTGCCAGCAGCTCACTAAGGACACCTTACAATGAGCAGTTCTTC
CASSSLRTPYNEQFF